The clone carrying this T cell receptor beta chain has only a few counts. TCRdb's table, derived via immunoSEQ multiplex PCR, lists solely in-frame clones and lacks some. Of a few hundred thousand clones in the sample, 85% to 90% were seen once. The CDR3 is 15 residues long. CDR1 is ENHRY, CDR2 SYGVKD, per germline. V lost 2 bases and J lost 4, with 11 bases in between. Exposed enrollees had met someone with a PCR-confirmed or clinician-diagnosed COVID-19 case at some point within the 2 weeks before study entry. This sample was taken from a study of blood T cell repertoires in COVID-19. In the study overall: Donors in the United States, Italy and Spain gave samples during acute or convalescent COVID-19.

Input material: PBMCs or T cells enriched from blood (not recorded which). This clonotype originated in a woman aged 45-65 years who had been exposed to COVID-19. This chain connects TRBV10-3 to TRBJ2-2; TRBD2 is a possible D gene (6 bases). DNA for the CDR3: TGTGCCATCAGTGAGGGGCTAGCGAGCACCGGGGAGCTGTTTTTT. Protein sequence: CAISEGLASTGELFF.